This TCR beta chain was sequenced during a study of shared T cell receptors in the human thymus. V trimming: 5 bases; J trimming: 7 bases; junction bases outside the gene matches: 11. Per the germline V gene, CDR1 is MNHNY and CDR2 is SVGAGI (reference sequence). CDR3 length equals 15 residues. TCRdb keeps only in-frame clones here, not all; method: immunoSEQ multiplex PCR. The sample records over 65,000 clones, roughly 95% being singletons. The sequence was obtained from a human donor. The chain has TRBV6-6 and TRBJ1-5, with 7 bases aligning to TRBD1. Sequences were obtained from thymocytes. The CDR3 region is CASSPPQGEGQPQHF. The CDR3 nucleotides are TGTGCCAGCAGTCCCCCGCAGGGGGAGGGCCAGCCCCAGCATTTT.